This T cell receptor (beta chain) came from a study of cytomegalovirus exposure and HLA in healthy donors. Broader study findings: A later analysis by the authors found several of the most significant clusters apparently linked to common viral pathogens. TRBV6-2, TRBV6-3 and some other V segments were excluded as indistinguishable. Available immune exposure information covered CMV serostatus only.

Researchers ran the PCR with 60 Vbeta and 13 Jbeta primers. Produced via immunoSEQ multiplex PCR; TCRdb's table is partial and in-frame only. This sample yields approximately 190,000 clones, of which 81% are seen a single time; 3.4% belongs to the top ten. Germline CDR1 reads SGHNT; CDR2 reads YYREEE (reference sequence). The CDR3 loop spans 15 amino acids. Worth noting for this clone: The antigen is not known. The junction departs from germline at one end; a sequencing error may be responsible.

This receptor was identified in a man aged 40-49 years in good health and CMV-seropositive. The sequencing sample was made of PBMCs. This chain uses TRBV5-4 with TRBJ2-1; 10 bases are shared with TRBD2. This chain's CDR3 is CASGFGASGSGEQFF. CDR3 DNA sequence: TGTGCCAGCGGCTTTGGCGCTAGCGGGAGCGGCGAGCAGTTCTTC.